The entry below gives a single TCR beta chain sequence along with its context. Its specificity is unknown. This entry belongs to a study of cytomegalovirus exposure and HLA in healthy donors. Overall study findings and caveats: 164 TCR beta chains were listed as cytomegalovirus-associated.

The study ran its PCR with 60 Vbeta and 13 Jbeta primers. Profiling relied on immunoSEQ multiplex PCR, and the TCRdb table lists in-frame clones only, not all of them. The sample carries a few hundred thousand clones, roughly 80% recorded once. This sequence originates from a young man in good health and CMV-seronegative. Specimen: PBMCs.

The CDR3 region has the DNA TGTGCCAGCACCCTTGGACTTCGGTCTGAGACCCAGTACTTC. It encodes CASTLGLRSETQYF. The J gene is TRBJ2-5, the V gene TRBV7-6; D perhaps matches TRBD2 (5 bases). Germline assignment: CDR1 SGHVS and CDR2 FNYEAQ. V shed 7 bases and J shed 5 bases, with 17 bases lying between them. The CDR3 loop spans 14 amino acids. Variable domain in full (rest from reference TRBV7-6 and TRBJ2-5): GAGVSQSPRYKVTKRGQDVALRCDPISGHVSLYWYRQALGQGPEFLTYFNYEAQQDKSGLPNDRFSAERPEGSISTLTIQRTEQRDSAMYRCASTLGLRSETQYFGPGTRLLVL.